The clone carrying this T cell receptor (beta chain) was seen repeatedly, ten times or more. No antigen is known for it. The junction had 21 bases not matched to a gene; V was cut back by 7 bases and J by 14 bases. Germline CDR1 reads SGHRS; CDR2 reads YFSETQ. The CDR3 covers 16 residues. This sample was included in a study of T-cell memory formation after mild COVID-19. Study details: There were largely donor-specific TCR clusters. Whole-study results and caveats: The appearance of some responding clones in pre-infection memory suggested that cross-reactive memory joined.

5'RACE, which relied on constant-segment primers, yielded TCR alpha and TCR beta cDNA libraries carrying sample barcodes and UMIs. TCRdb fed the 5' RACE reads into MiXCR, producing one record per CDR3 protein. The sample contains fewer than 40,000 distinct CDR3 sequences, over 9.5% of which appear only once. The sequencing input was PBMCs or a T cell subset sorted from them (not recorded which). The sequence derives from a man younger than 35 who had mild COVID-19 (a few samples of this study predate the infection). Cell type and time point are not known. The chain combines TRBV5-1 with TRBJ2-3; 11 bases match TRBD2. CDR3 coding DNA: TGCGCCAGCGACCTAGGACTAGCGGGTGGAGAAGCCGGTTCGTATTTT. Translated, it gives CASDLGLAGGEAGSYF.